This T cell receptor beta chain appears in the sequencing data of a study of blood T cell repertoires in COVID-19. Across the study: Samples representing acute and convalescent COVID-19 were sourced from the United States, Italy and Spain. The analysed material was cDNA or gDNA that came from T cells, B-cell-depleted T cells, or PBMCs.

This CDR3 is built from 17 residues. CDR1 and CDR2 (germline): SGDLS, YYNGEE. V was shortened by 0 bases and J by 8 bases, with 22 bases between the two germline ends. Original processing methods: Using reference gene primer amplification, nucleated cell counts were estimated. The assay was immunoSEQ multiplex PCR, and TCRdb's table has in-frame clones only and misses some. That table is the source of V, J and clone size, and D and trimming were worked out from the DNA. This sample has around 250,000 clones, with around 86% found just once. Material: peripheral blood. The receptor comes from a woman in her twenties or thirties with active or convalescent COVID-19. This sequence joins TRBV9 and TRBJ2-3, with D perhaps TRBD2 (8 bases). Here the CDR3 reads CASSVDSRAGAGGTQYF. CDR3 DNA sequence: TGTGCCAGCAGCGTAGATTCAAGAGCGGGGGCAGGGGGTACGCAGTATTTT.